This TCR beta chain was documented in a study of tumor and adjacent non-tumor tissue in lung cancer. Study overall: There were around 11 adenocarcinoma, a couple of squamous cell carcinoma and 1 small cell lung cancer cases. Aged 31 to 76 years, patients included 10 men and roughly 5 women with stage I to III disease. The study's findings and limits: Normal lung showed higher cumulative top 100 clone frequency than tumor.

Trimming cost V 7 bases and J 18 bases, with 19 bases left between them. The CDR3 runs 12 residues. From germline, CDR1 is MNHEY and CDR2 SVGEGT. A word on this clonotype: Its antigen is as yet unknown. A read error may explain this, as a much larger clone is one base away.

A modified ARM-PCR protocol with three rounds of nested PCR amplified TCRbeta. TCRdb re-analysed the multiplex PCR reads in MiXCR, keeping a single row per CDR3 protein. Of about 68,000 distinct CDR3 sequences in the sample, about 60% were seen once. No cell sorting was done before RNA was extracted from the tissue. The sequence was obtained from a man aged 50 to 60 with non-small cell lung cancer. Sequences were obtained from lung tumor tissue. V and J are TRBV6-2 or TRBV6-3 and TRBJ1-6; D is undetermined. The CDR3 spells CASNSPTTRAHF. Here the CDR3 DNA reads TGTGCCAGCAATTCCCCGACCACCCGAGCCCACTTT.